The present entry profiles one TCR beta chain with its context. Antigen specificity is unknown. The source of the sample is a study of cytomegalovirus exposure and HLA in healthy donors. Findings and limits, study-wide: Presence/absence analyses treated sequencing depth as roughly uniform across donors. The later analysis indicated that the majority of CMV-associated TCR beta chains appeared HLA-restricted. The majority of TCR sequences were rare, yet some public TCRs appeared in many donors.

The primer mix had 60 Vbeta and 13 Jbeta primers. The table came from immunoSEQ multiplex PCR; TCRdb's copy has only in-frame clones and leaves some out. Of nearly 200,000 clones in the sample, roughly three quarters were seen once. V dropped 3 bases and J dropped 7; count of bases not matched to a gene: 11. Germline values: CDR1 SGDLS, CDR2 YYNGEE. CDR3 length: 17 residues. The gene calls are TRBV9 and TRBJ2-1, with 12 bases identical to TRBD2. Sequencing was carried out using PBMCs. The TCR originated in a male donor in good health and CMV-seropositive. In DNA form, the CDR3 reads TGTGCCAGCAGCGCCACCGGACTAGCGGGATGGGGTAATGAGCAGTTCTTC. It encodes CASSATGLAGWGNEQFF.